These T cell receptor beta chains were read from a single sample in a study of control samples from healthy donors and cancer patients. The protocol was immunoSEQ multiplex PCR, while the TCRdb copy is restricted to in-frame clones and leaves out a portion. This sample has around 20,000 clones, with roughly 80% found just once. The sample consisted of PBMCs. These receptors came from an elderly man with head and neck cancer. CDR3s include the opening cysteine and the closing phenylalanine or tryptophan. A D gene is named only where the DNA matches it firmly. Size tells how often a clone was seen (once, few, many) or the class of an expanded clone, and some rows leave it out.

clone size	D gene	J gene	V gene	CDR3 DNA	CDR3 protein
-	TRBD2	TRBJ2-7	TRBV9	TGTGCCAGCAGCGTCGATACCGGGACTACTGATTTGGAGCAGTACTTC	CASSVDTGTTDLEQYF
few	-	TRBJ2-5	TRBV6-2/TRBV6-3	TGTGCCAGCAGCATCTCTGGGGAGACCCAGTACTTC	CASSISGETQYF
-	-	TRBJ1-2	TRBV12-3/TRBV12-4	TGTGCCAGCAGTTTAGGCAGCTATGGCTACACCTTC	CASSLGSYGYTF
-	-	TRBJ2-5	TRBV2	TGTGCCAGCAGCATAGACAGTCAAGAGACCCAGTACTTC	CASSIDSQETQYF
once	TRBD2	TRBJ2-7	TRBV2	TGTGCTACGGGGGGGTCCTCCTACGAGCAGTACTTC	CATGGSSYEQYF
once	-	TRBJ1-3	TRBV9	TGTGCCAGCAGCGTAGTGGGCTGGGGTCGGGGAAACACCATATATTTT	CASSVVGWGRGNTIYF
-	-	TRBJ2-7	TRBV6-5	TGTGCCAGCAGACCCTCGACGGGTTTCTCGTACGAGCAGTACTTC	CASRPSTGFSYEQYF
-	-	TRBJ2-1	TRBV29-1	TGCAGCGCCGACGGGGTCCGCGGGATCCTTGGGGATGAGCAGTTCTTC	CSADGVRGILGDEQFF
-	TRBD2	TRBJ2-1	TRBV6-1	TGTGCCAGCAGTGATTTTGATAGCGGGAGGACGAGCGAGCAGTTCTTC	CASSDFDSGRTSEQFF
medium-sized	-	TRBJ2-7	TRBV7-2	TGTGCCAGCAGCTCTCCTGGACAGAGTGCCTACTACGAGCAGTACTTC	CASSSPGQSAYYEQYF
-	-	TRBJ2-4	TRBV7-8	TGCGCGGCGGGAAAAGCCAAAAACATTCAGTACTTC	CAAGKAKNIQYF
-	-	TRBJ1-4	TRBV3-1/TRBV3-2	TGTGCCACCCGGGATTTTAATGAAAAACTGTTTTTT	CATRDFNEKLFF
-	-	TRBJ1-2	TRBV5-1	TGCGCCAGCAGCTTGGCGGGGGGGCGCGATGGCTACACCTTC	CASSLAGGRDGYTF
-	-	TRBJ2-1	TRBV29-1	TGCAGCGTGGAAGGTGTATTAACAGGGTATAATGAGCAGTTCTTC	CSVEGVLTGYNEQFF
-	-	TRBJ2-1	TRBV7-9	TGTGCCAGCAGCTCCTTTTCTGAGCAGTTCTTC	CASSSFSEQFF
-	TRBD2	TRBJ2-3	TRBV2	TGTGCCAGCAGTGGAAGAGGGAGGGCAGGAGATACGCAGTATTTT	CASSGRGRAGDTQYF
-	TRBD1	TRBJ2-7	TRBV6-5	TGTGCCAGCAAGGGACAGATGGACTCCTACGAGCAGTACTTC	CASKGQMDSYEQYF
-	TRBD1	TRBJ2-5	TRBV7-9	TGTGCCAGCAGCCCCAGGGGGCCTGAGACCCAGTACTTC	CASSPRGPETQYF
-	-	TRBJ1-1	TRBV6-5	TGTGCCAGCAGCCTCGCTTGGGGAAGTGGCACTGAAGCTTTCTTT	CASSLAWGSGTEAFF
-	TRBD2	TRBJ2-1	TRBV5-8	TGTGCCAGCAGCCGGTGGGGGGGAGGCTACAATGAGCAGTTCTTC	CASSRWGGGYNEQFF
-	TRBD2	TRBJ2-1	TRBV7-3	TGTGCCAGCAGCCCGAGCGGGAGCTCCTACAATGAGCAGTTCTTC	CASSPSGSSYNEQFF
once	-	TRBJ1-5	TRBV7-9	TGTGCCAGCAGCCGGACAGATAGCAATCAGCCCCAGCATTTT	CASSRTDSNQPQHF
-	-	TRBJ2-7	TRBV29-1	TGCAGCGTTGTTGTCAGTTCCTACGAGCAGTACTTC	CSVVVSSYEQYF
once	-	TRBJ2-1	TRBV7-2	TGTGCCAGCAGCTCCGTGGTTGAGCAGTTCTTC	CASSSVVEQFF